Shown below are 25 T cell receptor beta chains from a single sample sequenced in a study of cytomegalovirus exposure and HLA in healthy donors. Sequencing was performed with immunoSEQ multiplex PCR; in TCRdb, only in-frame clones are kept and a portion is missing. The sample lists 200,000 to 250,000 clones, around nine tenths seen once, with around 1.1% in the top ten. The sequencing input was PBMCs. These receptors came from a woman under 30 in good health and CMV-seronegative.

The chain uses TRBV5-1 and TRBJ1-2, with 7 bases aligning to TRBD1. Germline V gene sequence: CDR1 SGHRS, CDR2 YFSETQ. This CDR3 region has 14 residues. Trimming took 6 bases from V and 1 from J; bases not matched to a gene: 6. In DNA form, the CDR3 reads TGCGCCAGCAACCAGGGGGTTTTTAACTATGGCTACACCTTC. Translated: CASNQGVFNYGYTF.

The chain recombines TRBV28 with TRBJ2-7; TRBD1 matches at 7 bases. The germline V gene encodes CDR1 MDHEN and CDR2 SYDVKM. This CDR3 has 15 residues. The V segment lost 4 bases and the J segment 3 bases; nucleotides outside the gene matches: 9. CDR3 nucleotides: TGTGCCAGCAGTTCACCGGGGACAGTGTTCTACGAGCAGTACTTC. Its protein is CASSSPGTVFYEQYF.

DNA for the CDR3: TGTGCCATCAGTGAGTCAGGAGATACTGAAGCTTTCTTT. Its translation is CAISESGDTEAFF. V and J are TRBV10-3 and TRBJ1-1; D not resolved. This CDR3 contains 13 residues. Per the germline V gene, CDR1 is ENHRY and CDR2 is SYGVKD. The germline V and J ends were trimmed by 0 bases and 5 bases, with 7 bases remaining between them.

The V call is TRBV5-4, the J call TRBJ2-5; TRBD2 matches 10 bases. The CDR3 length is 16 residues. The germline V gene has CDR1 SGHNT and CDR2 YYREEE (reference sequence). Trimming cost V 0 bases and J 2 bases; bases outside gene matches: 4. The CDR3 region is CASSLGTSGEQETQYF. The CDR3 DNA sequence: TGTGCCAGCAGCTTGGGTACTAGCGGGGAACAAGAGACCCAGTACTTC.

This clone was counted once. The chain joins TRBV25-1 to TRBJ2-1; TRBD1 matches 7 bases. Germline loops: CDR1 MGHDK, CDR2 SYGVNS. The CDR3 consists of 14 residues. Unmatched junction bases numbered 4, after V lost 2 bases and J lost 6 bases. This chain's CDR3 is CASSERQGPNEQFF. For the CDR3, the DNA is TGTGCCAGCAGTGAACGACAGGGTCCCAATGAGCAGTTCTTC.

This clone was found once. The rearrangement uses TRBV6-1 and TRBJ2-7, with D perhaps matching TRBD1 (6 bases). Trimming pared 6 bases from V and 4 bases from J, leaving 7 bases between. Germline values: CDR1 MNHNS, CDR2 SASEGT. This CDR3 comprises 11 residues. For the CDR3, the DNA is TGTGCCAGCAGGGGGGCGTACGAGCAGTACTTC. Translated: CASRGAYEQYF.

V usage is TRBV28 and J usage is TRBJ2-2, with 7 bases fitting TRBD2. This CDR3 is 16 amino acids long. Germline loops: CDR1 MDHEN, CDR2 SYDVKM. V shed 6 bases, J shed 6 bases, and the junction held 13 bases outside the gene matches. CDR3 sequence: CASRSRRAGEAGELFF. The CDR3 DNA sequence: TGTGCCAGCAGAAGCCGCCGGGCGGGAGAAGCCGGGGAGCTGTTTTTT.

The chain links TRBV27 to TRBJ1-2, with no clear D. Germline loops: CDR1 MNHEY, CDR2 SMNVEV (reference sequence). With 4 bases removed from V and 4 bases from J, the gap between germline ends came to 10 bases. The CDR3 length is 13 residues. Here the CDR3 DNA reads TGTGCCAGCAGTTCCCCCCCACTCTATGGCTACACCTTC. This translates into CASSSPPLYGYTF.

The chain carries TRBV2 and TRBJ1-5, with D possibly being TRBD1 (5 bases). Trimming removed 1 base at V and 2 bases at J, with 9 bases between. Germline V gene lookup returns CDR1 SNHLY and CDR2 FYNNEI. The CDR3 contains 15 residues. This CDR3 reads CASSEGLQGNQPQHF. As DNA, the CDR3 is TGTGCCAGCAGTGAAGGCCTACAGGGCAATCAGCCCCAGCATTTT.

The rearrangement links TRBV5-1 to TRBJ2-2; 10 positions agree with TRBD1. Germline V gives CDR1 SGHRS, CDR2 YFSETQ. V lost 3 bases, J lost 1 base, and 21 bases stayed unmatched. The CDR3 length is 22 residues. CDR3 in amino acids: CASSWGPGQGYDVVLNTGELFF. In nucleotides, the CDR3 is TGCGCCAGCAGCTGGGGACCGGGACAGGGGTATGATGTCGTACTGAACACCGGGGAGCTGTTTTTT.

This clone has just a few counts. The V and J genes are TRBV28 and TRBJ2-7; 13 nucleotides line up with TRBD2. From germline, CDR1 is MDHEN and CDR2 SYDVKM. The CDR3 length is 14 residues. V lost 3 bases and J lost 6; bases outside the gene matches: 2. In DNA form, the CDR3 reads TGTGCCAGCAGTTTGGGACTAGCGGGAACCGAGCAGTACTTC. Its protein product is CASSLGLAGTEQYF.

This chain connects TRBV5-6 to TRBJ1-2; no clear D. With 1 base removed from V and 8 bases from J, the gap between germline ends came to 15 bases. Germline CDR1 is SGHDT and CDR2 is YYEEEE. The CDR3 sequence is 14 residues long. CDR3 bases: TGTGCCAGCAGCTTGAACGAGGGAATGGGAGGCTACACCTTC. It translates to CASSLNEGMGGYTF.

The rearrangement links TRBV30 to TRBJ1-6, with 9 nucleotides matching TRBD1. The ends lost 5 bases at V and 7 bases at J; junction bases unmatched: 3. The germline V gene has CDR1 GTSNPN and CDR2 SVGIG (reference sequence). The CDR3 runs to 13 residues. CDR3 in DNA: TGTGCCTGGGACGGGACAGGGAATTCACCCCTCCACTTT. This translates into CAWDGTGNSPLHF.

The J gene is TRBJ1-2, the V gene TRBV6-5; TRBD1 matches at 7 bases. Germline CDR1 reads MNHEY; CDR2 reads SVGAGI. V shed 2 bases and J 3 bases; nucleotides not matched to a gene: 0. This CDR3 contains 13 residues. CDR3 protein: CASSYTGDYGYTF. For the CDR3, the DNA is TGTGCCAGCAGTTACACAGGGGACTATGGCTACACCTTC.

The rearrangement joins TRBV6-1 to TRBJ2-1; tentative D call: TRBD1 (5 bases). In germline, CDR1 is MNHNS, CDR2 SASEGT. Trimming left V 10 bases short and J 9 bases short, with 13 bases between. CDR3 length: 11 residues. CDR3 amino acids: CATSARGEQFF. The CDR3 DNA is TGTGCCACGTCTGCTAGGGGTGAGCAGTTCTTC.

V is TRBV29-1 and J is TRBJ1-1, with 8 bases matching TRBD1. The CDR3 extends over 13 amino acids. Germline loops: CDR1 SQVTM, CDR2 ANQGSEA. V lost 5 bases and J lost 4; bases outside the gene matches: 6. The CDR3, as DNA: TGCAGCGTTTCGACAGGGGCGGGCACTGAAGCTTTCTTT. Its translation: CSVSTGAGTEAFF. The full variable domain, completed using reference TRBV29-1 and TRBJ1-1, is SAVISQKPSRDICQRGTSLTIQCQVDSQVTMMFWYRQQPGQSLTLIATANQGSEATYESGFVIDKFPISRPNLTFSTLTVSNMSPEDSSIYLCSVSTGAGTEAFFGQGTRLTVV.

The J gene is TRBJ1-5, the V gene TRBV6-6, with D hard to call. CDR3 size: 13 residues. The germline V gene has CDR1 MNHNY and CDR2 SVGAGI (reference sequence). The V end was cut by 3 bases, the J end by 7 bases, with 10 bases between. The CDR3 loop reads CASSYLPGQPQHF. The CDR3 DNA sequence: TGTGCCAGCAGTTATTTGCCGGGGCAGCCCCAGCATTTT.

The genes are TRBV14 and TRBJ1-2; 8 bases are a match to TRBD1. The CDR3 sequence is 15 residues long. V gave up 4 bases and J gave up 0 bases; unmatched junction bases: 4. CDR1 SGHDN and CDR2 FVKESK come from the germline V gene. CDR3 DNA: TGTGCCAGCAGCCTCGGACAGGGAGCTAACTATGGCTACACCTTC. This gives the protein CASSLGQGANYGYTF.

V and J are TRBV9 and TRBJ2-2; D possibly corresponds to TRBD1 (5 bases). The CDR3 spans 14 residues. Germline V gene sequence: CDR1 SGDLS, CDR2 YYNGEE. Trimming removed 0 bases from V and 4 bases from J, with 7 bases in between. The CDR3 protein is CASSVGQTTGELFF. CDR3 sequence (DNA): TGTGCCAGCAGCGTAGGACAGACCACCGGGGAGCTGTTTTTT.

This CDR3 is CASSLEGGPPFYGYTF. CDR3 DNA sequence: TGTGCCAGCAGCTTGGAAGGGGGACCGCCTTTTTATGGCTACACCTTC. This sequence joins TRBV5-6 and TRBJ1-2; a possible D gene is TRBD1 (6 bases). CDR1 SGHDT and CDR2 YYEEEE come from the germline V gene. Trimming removed 0 bases at V and 5 bases at J, with 17 bases between. The CDR3 is 16 residues long.

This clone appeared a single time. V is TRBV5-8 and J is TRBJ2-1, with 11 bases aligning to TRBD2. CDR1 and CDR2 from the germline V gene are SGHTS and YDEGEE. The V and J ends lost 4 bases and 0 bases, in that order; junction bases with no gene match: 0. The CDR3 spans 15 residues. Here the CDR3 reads CASSTSGGSYNEQFF. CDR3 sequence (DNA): TGTGCCAGCAGCACTAGCGGGGGCTCCTACAATGAGCAGTTCTTC.

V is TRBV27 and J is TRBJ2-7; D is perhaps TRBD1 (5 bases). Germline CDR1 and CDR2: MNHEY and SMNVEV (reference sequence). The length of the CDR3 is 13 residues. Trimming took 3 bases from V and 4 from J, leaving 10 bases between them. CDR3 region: CASSFQGPYEQYF. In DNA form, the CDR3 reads TGTGCCAGCAGTTTCCAGGGCCCGTACGAGCAGTACTTC.

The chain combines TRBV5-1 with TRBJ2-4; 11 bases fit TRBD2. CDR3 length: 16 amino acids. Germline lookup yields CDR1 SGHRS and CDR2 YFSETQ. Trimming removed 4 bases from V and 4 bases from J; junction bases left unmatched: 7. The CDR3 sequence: CASSPGTSGRKNIQYF. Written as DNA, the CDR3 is TGCGCCAGCAGCCCCGGGACTAGCGGCCGTAAAAACATTCAGTACTTC. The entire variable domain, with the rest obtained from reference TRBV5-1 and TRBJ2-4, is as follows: KAGVTQTPRYLIKTRGQQVTLSCSPISGHRSVSWYQQTPGQGLQFLFEYFSETQRNKGNFPGRFSGRQFSNSRSEMNVSTLELGDSALYLCASSPGTSGRKNIQYFGAGTRLSVL.

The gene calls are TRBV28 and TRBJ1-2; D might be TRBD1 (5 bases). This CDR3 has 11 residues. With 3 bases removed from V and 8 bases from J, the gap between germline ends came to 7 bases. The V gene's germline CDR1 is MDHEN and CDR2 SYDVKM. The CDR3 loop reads CASSFKGGYTF. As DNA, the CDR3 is TGTGCCAGCAGTTTTAAGGGGGGCTACACCTTC.

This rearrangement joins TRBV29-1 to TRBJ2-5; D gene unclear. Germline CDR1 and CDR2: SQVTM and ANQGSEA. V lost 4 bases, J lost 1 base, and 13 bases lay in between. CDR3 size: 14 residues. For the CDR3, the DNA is TGCAGCGTTGGTCGCAGGCCCAGCCAAGAGACCCAGTACTTC. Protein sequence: CSVGRRPSQETQYF.